Following are 26 T cell receptor beta chains from one sample sequenced in a study of PD-1 blockade in classical Hodgkin lymphoma. Clones were read by immunoSEQ multiplex PCR, and TCRdb kept only the in-frame ones, dropping some. The repertoire includes 20,000 to 25,000 clones, roughly 90% of them detected once, and 0.41% sits in the top ten. Specified time point: newly diagnosed, previously untreated cHL patient sample. The study purified CD4+ T cells from thawed PBMCs using magnetic negative selection. The sample was CD4+ T cells from blood. The receptors stem from a human donor with classical Hodgkin lymphoma.

The CDR3 spells CASGRVPGQETQYF. CDR3 in DNA: TGTGCCAGCGGTAGGGTTCCAGGCCAAGAGACCCAGTACTTC. The chain joins TRBV7-9 to TRBJ2-5; D remains unclear. V lost 8 bases, J lost 1 base, and 14 bases lay in between. This CDR3 has 14 amino acids. Germline CDR1 reads SEHNR; CDR2 reads FQNEAQ (reference sequence).

This clone occurred once. The rearrangement joins TRBV7-9 to TRBJ2-1, with 8 bases fitting TRBD1. V lost 6 bases, J lost 15 bases, and 13 bases stayed unmatched. The CDR3 contains 13 residues. From germline, CDR1 is SEHNR and CDR2 FQNEAQ (reference sequence). In DNA, the CDR3 is TGTGCCAGCAGTCGATTAGGACAGGGTTACCCGTTCTTC. This translates into CASSRLGQGYPFF.

This chain uses TRBV4-1 with TRBJ1-6, with D unclear. This CDR3 is 13 amino acids long. Germline lookup yields CDR1 MGHRA and CDR2 YSYEKL. Trimming removed 0 bases at V and 8 bases at J, with 5 bases between. The CDR3 loop is CASSQDLDSPLHF. DNA for the CDR3: TGCGCCAGCAGCCAAGATCTTGATTCACCCCTCCACTTT.

The J gene is TRBJ2-2, the V gene TRBV19; D remains ambiguous. The V gene lost 5 bases and the J gene lost 0 bases, with 7 bases spanning the gap. The CDR3 contains 14 residues. The germline gives CDR1 LNHDA, CDR2 SQIVND (reference sequence). CDR3 DNA sequence: TGTGCCAGTAGTTTAAAGCCGAACACCGGGGAGCTGTTTTTT. It encodes CASSLKPNTGELFF.

The V and J genes are TRBV19 and TRBJ1-5; D unresolved. Germline V CDR1 and CDR2: LNHDA, SQIVND (reference sequence). The CDR3 totals 15 residues. Deletions cut 3 bases from V and 2 bases from J, with 11 bases between. The CDR3 loop reads CASSMAGFGNQPQHF. In nucleotides, the CDR3 is TGTGCCAGTAGTATGGCGGGGTTTGGCAATCAGCCCCAGCATTTT.

This chain links TRBV5-1 with TRBJ1-6; D not certain. V lost 10 bases and J lost 10, with 18 bases in between. Germline CDR1 reads SGHRS; CDR2 reads YFSETQ. The CDR3 has 13 amino acids. CDR3 protein: CACRESVLSPLHF. Written as DNA, the CDR3 is TGCGCCTGCCGGGAATCGGTCCTGTCACCCCTCCACTTT.

The J gene is TRBJ2-2, the V gene TRBV5-1; TRBD1 matches at 10 bases. J was trimmed by 3 bases and V by 2 bases; bases with no gene match: 4. This CDR3 contains 16 residues. Germline assignment: CDR1 SGHRS and CDR2 YFSETQ. The CDR3 loop is CASSLFGQGDTGELFF. The CDR3 DNA reads TGCGCCAGCAGCTTATTCGGACAGGGGGACACCGGGGAGCTGTTTTTT.

The chain carries TRBV27 and TRBJ1-1; possible D gene TRBD1, 5 bases. Germline-derived CDR1 and CDR2 are MNHEY and SMNVEV (reference sequence). V lost 3 bases to trimming and J lost 5 bases, with 10 bases between them. The CDR3 is made up of 13 amino acids. The CDR3 reads CASSFSRGTEAFF. The CDR3 bases are TGTGCCAGCAGTTTCTCACGGGGGACTGAAGCTTTCTTT.

The rearrangement uses TRBV2 and TRBJ1-2; 8 positions match TRBD1. V dropped 9 bases and J dropped 5; count of bases not matched to a gene: 8. The CDR3 consists of 13 residues. Germline loops: CDR1 SNHLY, CDR2 FYNNEI. Here the CDR3 DNA reads TGTGCCAGGAATGACAGGGGAGGGTATGGCTACACCTTC. This sequence encodes CARNDRGGYGYTF.

The chain recombines TRBV7-9 with TRBJ2-7; D gene unclear. The germline CDR1 and CDR2 sequences are SEHNR and FQNEAQ (reference sequence). The CDR3 loop spans 14 amino acids. The V gene lost 3 bases and the J gene lost 2 bases, with 11 bases spanning the gap. The CDR3 loop is CASSFPGRAYEQYF. The DNA of the CDR3 is TGTGCCAGCAGCTTTCCGGGTAGGGCCTACGAGCAGTACTTC.

This clone turned up a few times. The chain employs TRBV6-5 and TRBJ2-2; TRBD2 is a possible D gene (5 bases). V was clipped by 5 bases and J by 1 base, with 8 bases between them. This CDR3 has 14 residues. The germline CDR1 and CDR2 sequences are MNHEY and SVGAGI. Here the CDR3 reads CASSRGKNTGELFF. DNA of the CDR3: TGTGCCAGCAGTAGAGGGAAGAACACCGGGGAGCTGTTTTTT.

V is TRBV2 and J is TRBJ2-3; D assignment may be TRBD1 or TRBD2 (6 bases each). Germline lookup yields CDR1 SNHLY and CDR2 FYNNEI. There are 13 residues in the CDR3. V lost 10 bases, J lost 4 bases, and 15 bases lay in between. CDR3 DNA: TGTGCCACCAAGGGGGGTCTCGCAGATACGCAGTATTTT. Amino acid sequence: CATKGGLADTQYF.

The chain links TRBV4-1 to TRBJ1-1, with a weak D call TRBD1 (6 bases). From germline, CDR1 is MGHRA and CDR2 YSYEKL. Trimming pared 4 bases from V and 5 bases from J, leaving 17 bases between. This CDR3 is built from 15 residues. The DNA of the CDR3 is TGCGCCAGCAGCCCAGGGAGGGGGGGGAGGACTGAAGCTTTCTTT. Protein: CASSPGRGGRTEAFF.

This chain uses TRBV7-8 with TRBJ1-5; D remains unclear. Germline V gene data show CDR1 as SGHVS and CDR2 as FQNEAQ. The CDR3 is made up of 15 amino acids. Trimming left V 4 bases short and J 2 bases short, with 12 bases between. CDR3 DNA: TGTGCCAGCAGCTCCTGGAGTCAGGGCAATCAGCCCCAGCATTTT. As protein: CASSSWSQGNQPQHF. The entire variable domain, with the rest obtained from reference TRBV7-8 and TRBJ1-5, is as follows: GAGVSQSPRYKVAKRGQDVALRCDPISGHVSLFWYQQALGQGPEFLTYFQNEAQLDKSGLPSDRFFAERPEGSVSTLKIQRTQQEDSAVYLCASSSWSQGNQPQHFGDGTRLSIL.

The CDR3 region is CASSHGTSGGHSYNEQFF. CDR3 in DNA: TGCGCCAGCAGCCACGGGACTAGCGGGGGCCACTCCTACAATGAGCAGTTCTTC. This chain links TRBV4-3 with TRBJ2-1, with 14 bases matching TRBD2. Germline CDR1 reads LGHNA; CDR2 reads YSLEER. The CDR3 has 18 amino acids. V gave up 3 bases and J gave up 0 bases; unmatched junction bases: 4.

The gene calls are TRBV2 and TRBJ2-3; 7 nucleotides line up with TRBD2. Germline V CDR1 and CDR2: SNHLY, FYNNEI. The CDR3 has 14 amino acids. With V trimmed by 1 base and J by 7 bases, 5 bases remained unmatched. The CDR3 DNA reads TGTGCCAGCAGTGAAGGGGGGGGAATTAATACGCAGTATTTT. This codes for CASSEGGGINTQYF.

The rearrangement uses TRBV28 and TRBJ1-6; no clear D gene. The CDR3 extends over 14 amino acids. Trimming removed 3 bases from V and 3 bases from J, with 6 bases in between. Germline CDR1 MDHEN, CDR2 SYDVKM. The CDR3 sequence: CASSFGDYNSPLHF. The CDR3 DNA follows: TGTGCCAGCAGTTTTGGGGACTATAATTCACCCCTCCACTTT.

V gene TRBV28 combines with J gene TRBJ2-3, with 7 positions matching TRBD2. Germline V lookup: CDR1 MDHEN, CDR2 SYDVKM. With V trimmed by 6 bases and J by 6 bases, 9 bases remained unmatched. The CDR3 extends over 14 amino acids. This CDR3 reads CASSPGLPPDTQYF. DNA of the CDR3: TGTGCCAGCAGCCCGGGACTACCGCCGGATACGCAGTATTTT.

The chain combines TRBV7-9 with TRBJ1-3; tentative D call: TRBD1 (6 bases). The CDR3 contains 15 residues. V shed 2 bases and J shed 4 bases, with 12 bases lying between them. CDR1 SEHNR and CDR2 FQNEAQ come from the germline V gene (reference sequence). This chain's CDR3 is CASSLFRGRGNTIYF. CDR3 bases: TGTGCCAGCAGCTTATTCAGGGGCCGGGGAAACACCATATATTTT.

The V gene is TRBV29-1, the J gene TRBJ1-5; 7 bases line up with TRBD1. Germline V gives CDR1 SQVTM, CDR2 ANQGSEA. There are 17 residues in the CDR3. The V gene end was trimmed by 6 bases and the J gene end by 0 bases; junction bases not matched to a gene: 14. Here the CDR3 DNA reads TGCAGCGTGCTGCTGGACGGACAGGCGTATAGCAATCAGCCCCAGCATTTT. Encoded protein: CSVLLDGQAYSNQPQHF.

The chain uses TRBV7-2 and TRBJ2-5; D not resolved. The germline V gene encodes CDR1 SGHTA and CDR2 FQGNSA. The CDR3 extends over 15 amino acids. Trimming took off 1 base at V and 6 bases at J, with 15 bases between the two ends. In nucleotides, the CDR3 is TGTGCCAGCAGCTTAGAAAGCCACGGGCGGAAGACCCAGTACTTC. It specifies CASSLESHGRKTQYF. Full variable domain (rest looked up from reference TRBV7-2 and TRBJ2-5): GAGVSQSPSNKVTEKGKDVELRCDPISGHTALYWYRQSLGQGLEFLIYFQGNSAPDKSGLPSDRFSAERTGGSVSTLTIQRTQQEDSAVYLCASSLESHGRKTQYFGPGTRLLVL.

This chain connects TRBV4-2 to TRBJ2-2, with D possibly called TRBD1 or TRBD2 (5 bases each). This CDR3 spans 18 amino acids. Trimming removed 0 bases from V and 4 bases from J, with 18 bases in between. Per the germline V gene, CDR1 is LGHNA and CDR2 is YNFKEQ. CDR3 coding DNA: TGTGCCAGCAGCCAAGATCCTGGGACCGGGAAGGTCACCGGGGAGCTGTTTTTT. Protein: CASSQDPGTGKVTGELFF.

V gene TRBV30 combines with J gene TRBJ2-7; a possible D gene is TRBD1 (6 bases). CDR1 is GTSNPN and CDR2 is SVGIG in the germline V gene (reference sequence). The CDR3 loop spans 14 amino acids. V was pared by 0 bases and J by 6 bases, with 15 bases between. DNA for the CDR3: TGTGCCTGGAGTGTAGGACAGCGTCCGGCCGAGCAGTACTTC. Translating it yields CAWSVGQRPAEQYF.

The chain joins TRBV18 to TRBJ2-1; no firm D call. CDR1 and CDR2 (germline): KGHSH, LQKENI. V was clipped by 1 base and J by 7 bases, with 2 bases between them. The CDR3 is made up of 11 amino acids. CDR3 in DNA: TGTGCCAGCTCACCACTGAATGAGCAGTTCTTC. It codes for CASSPLNEQFF.

This chain joins TRBV5-8 and TRBJ2-2; D is possibly TRBD2 (5 bases). Between the trimmed V and J ends, which lost 5 bases and 11 bases, there was a span of 16 bases. Germline CDR1 SGHTS, CDR2 YDEGEE. The CDR3 loop spans 13 amino acids. The CDR3 reads CASSYTVAGELFF. The CDR3 DNA reads TGTGCCAGCAGTTATACAGTGGCGGGTGAGCTGTTTTTT.

The table lists this clone with a few counts. This chain connects TRBV7-2 to TRBJ1-2; D not certain. The ends were cut back, 5 bases at V and 6 bases at J, with 10 bases in the middle. CDR3 size: 12 residues. CDR1 is SGHTA, CDR2 FQGNSA, per germline. CDR3 bases: TGTGCCAGCAGCCCCCTCGGTCATGGCTACACCTTC. Residues: CASSPLGHGYTF. The full variable domain, rest sourced from reference TRBV7-2 and TRBJ1-2, is GAGVSQSPSNKVTEKGKDVELRCDPISGHTALYWYRQSLGQGLEFLIYFQGNSAPDKSGLPSDRFSAERTGGSVSTLTIQRTQQEDSAVYLCASSPLGHGYTFGSGTRLTVV.